This T cell receptor (beta chain) was documented in a study of OX40 agonist ivuxolimab in advanced cancers. For the study at large: A diagnosis of hepatocellular carcinoma, melanoma, renal cell or head and neck cancer was present in dose-escalation patients. One patient with hepatocellular carcinoma and two with cutaneous melanoma, three in all, had partial responses.

Trimming left V 5 bases short and J 3 bases short, with 14 bases between. CDR1 and CDR2 (germline): LNHDA, SQIVND (reference sequence). The CDR3 loop spans 15 amino acids. Autoimmune disease history or systemic immunosuppression led to patient exclusion. Generated by immunoSEQ multiplex PCR, the TCRdb table keeps only in-frame clones and is missing some. The sample holds 92,000 or so clones; roughly 80% are singletons and the top ten take around 5.8%. J is TRBJ1-5 and V is TRBV19; possibly TRBD1 for D (5 bases). Sequencing used CD4+ or CD8+ T cells sorted from blood, obtained in a trial of the OX40 agonist ivuxolimab. The clonotype was recovered from an adult with an advanced solid tumor such as melanoma, head and neck, liver or kidney cancer. The CDR3, as DNA: TGTGCCAGTAGTCCCGCCGGGACGGACAATCAGCCCCAGCATTTT. Amino acid sequence: CASSPAGTDNQPQHF.